These 26 T cell receptor beta chains share one sample of origin, sequenced in a study of long-term antiretroviral therapy in people with HIV. Run at survey level, the immunoSEQ assay was version v3.0. Sequencing used immunoSEQ multiplex PCR; TCRdb keeps in-frame clones, though not all of them. The sample consists of 20,000 or so clones, about three quarters of them appearing once. Material: unsorted PBMCs, obtained 2.9 years after starting antiretroviral therapy. All receptors come from a woman aged 25 to 39 with HIV.

The V call is TRBV29-1, the J call TRBJ2-6; D call uncertain. Germline V gene data show CDR1 as SQVTM and CDR2 as ANQGSEA. V was pared by 5 bases and J by 2 bases, with 16 bases between. The CDR3 consists of 16 residues. For the CDR3, the DNA is TGCAGCGTTCTCTTTCCAGACCTAGCTGGGGCCAACGTCCTGACTTTC. It encodes CSVLFPDLAGANVLTF.

The rearrangement uses TRBV7-3 and TRBJ1-6; 7 bases are shared with TRBD1. The germline CDR1 and CDR2 sequences are SGHTA and FQGTGA. With V trimmed by 4 bases and J by 7 bases, 4 bases remained unmatched. The CDR3 has 14 amino acids. CDR3 region: CASSWSGGNSPLHF. In nucleotides, the CDR3 is TGTGCCAGCAGCTGGTCAGGGGGAAATTCACCCCTCCACTTT.

This CDR3 is CAISESYANTIYF. For the CDR3, the DNA is TGTGCCATCAGTGAGTCGTACGCCAACACCATATATTTT. The J gene is TRBJ1-3, the V gene TRBV10-3; D is ambiguous. Germline CDR1 is ENHRY and CDR2 is SYGVKD. The length of the CDR3 is 13 residues. V was clipped by 0 bases and J by 7 bases, with 7 bases between them.

The V and J genes are TRBV5-4 and TRBJ1-1; no clear D. With 7 bases removed from V and 0 bases from J, the gap between germline ends came to 19 bases. This CDR3 spans 16 amino acids. Germline V CDR1 and CDR2: SGHNT, YYREEE (reference sequence). CDR3 bases: TGTGCCAGCTCCTTGGCAGGTTTATACATGAACACTGAAGCTTTCTTT. This translates into CASSLAGLYMNTEAFF.

J is TRBJ2-2 and V is TRBV7-6; D may correspond to TRBD1 or TRBD2 (6 bases each). The CDR3 consists of 14 residues. Trimming stripped 5 bases from V and 7 bases from J, with 14 bases between. Looked up from germline, CDR1 is SGHVS and CDR2 is FNYEAQ. Written as DNA, the CDR3 is TGTGCCAGCAGCGATGGGGGGCTGGTCGGGGAGCTGTTTTTT. Translated: CASSDGGLVGELFF. Full variable domain (missing parts from reference TRBV7-6 and TRBJ2-2): GAGVSQSPRYKVTKRGQDVALRCDPISGHVSLYWYRQALGQGPEFLTYFNYEAQQDKSGLPNDRFSAERPEGSISTLTIQRTEQRDSAMYRCASSDGGLVGELFFGEGSRLTVL.

The chain couples TRBV5-6 to TRBJ2-2; D unclear. With 6 bases removed from V and 6 bases from J, the gap between germline ends came to 15 bases. Germline V CDR1 and CDR2: SGHDT, YYEEEE. The CDR3 is made up of 14 amino acids. Here the CDR3 reads CASTFPGRAGELFF. The CDR3 coding sequence is TGTGCCAGCACTTTCCCAGGTCGGGCCGGGGAGCTGTTTTTT.

J is TRBJ1-4 and V is TRBV28; D might be TRBD1 (6 bases). This CDR3 is built from 15 residues. Per the germline V gene, CDR1 is MDHEN and CDR2 is SYDVKM. V was shortened by 6 bases and J by 5 bases, with 16 bases between the two germline ends. CDR3 nucleotide sequence: TGTGCCAGCAGCGGGGGGGCCAGGCGGAATGAAAAACTGTTTTTT. This encodes CASSGGARRNEKLFF. The whole variable domain, filled in from reference TRBV28 and TRBJ1-4, reads DVKVTQSSRYLVKRTGEKVFLECVQDMDHENMFWYRQDPGLGLRLIYFSYDVKMKEKGDIPEGYSVSREKKERFSLILESASTNQTSMYLCASSGGARRNEKLFFGSGTQLSVL.

The genes are TRBV10-2 and TRBJ2-1; TRBD2 matches 10 bases. Germline CDR1 and CDR2: WSHSY and SAAADI. The V and J ends lost 5 bases and 6 bases, in that order; junction bases with no gene match: 10. The CDR3 contains 16 residues. CDR3 in DNA: TGCGCCAGCAGTTCGATAGAGAGACTAGCGGGCAATGAGCAGTTCTTC. This codes for CASSSIERLAGNEQFF.

This chain joins TRBV6-1 and TRBJ2-1; tentatively, D is TRBD1 (5 bases). The germline V and J ends were trimmed by 10 bases and 1 base, with 11 bases remaining between them. The CDR3 extends over 13 amino acids. CDR1 and CDR2 (germline): MNHNS, SASEGT. CDR3 sequence reads: CANQGDSYNEQFF. CDR3 bases: TGTGCCAACCAGGGTGATTCCTACAATGAGCAGTTCTTC.

The rearrangement uses TRBV4-1 and TRBJ2-1; D remains ambiguous. The CDR3 loop spans 17 amino acids. The V gene's germline CDR1 is MGHRA and CDR2 YSYEKL. Trimming left V 2 bases short and J 8 bases short, with 22 bases between. CDR3 protein: CASSQYQNGPLGYEQFF. In DNA, the CDR3 is TGCGCCAGCAGCCAATATCAGAACGGGCCCTTAGGATATGAGCAGTTCTTC.

The V gene is TRBV9, the J gene TRBJ1-2; 10 positions agree with TRBD1. Germline lookup yields CDR1 SGDLS and CDR2 YYNGEE. This CDR3 spans 17 amino acids. V gave up 0 bases and J gave up 5 bases; unmatched junction bases: 10. In nucleotides, the CDR3 is TGTGCCAGCAGCGTAGGGAGTGGGTGGGACAGGGGTTATGGCTACACCTTC. This codes for CASSVGSGWDRGYGYTF.

Only one count was recorded for this clone. The chain carries TRBV4-1 and TRBJ1-4; possible D gene TRBD1, 5 bases. The CDR3 spans 14 residues. Trimming took 4 bases from V and 4 from J, leaving 10 bases between them. From germline, CDR1 is MGHRA and CDR2 YSYEKL. The chain's CDR3 is CASSRRGINEKLFF. The DNA of the CDR3 is TGCGCCAGCAGCCGTAGGGGCATTAATGAAAAACTGTTTTTT.

The chain links TRBV5-1 to TRBJ1-1; D unclear. V was cut by 1 base and J by 0 bases, with 10 bases left in between. The germline V gene has CDR1 SGHRS and CDR2 YFSETQ. The CDR3 consists of 15 residues. Here the CDR3 reads CASSLRREVNTEAFF. In nucleotides, the CDR3 is TGCGCCAGCAGCTTGAGGAGGGAGGTGAACACTGAAGCTTTCTTT.

The V and J genes are TRBV29-1 and TRBJ1-1; the match to TRBD1 covers 11 bases. Germline loops: CDR1 SQVTM, CDR2 ANQGSEA. The CDR3 has 13 residues. Germline trimming cut 6 bases from V and 7 bases from J; bases unmatched to any gene: 7. The CDR3 sequence is CSVSGQGVGEAFF. The CDR3 nucleotides are TGCAGCGTATCGGGACAGGGGGTCGGTGAAGCTTTCTTT.

The chain couples TRBV5-1 to TRBJ2-2, with 8 bases matching TRBD1. Germline values: CDR1 SGHRS, CDR2 YFSETQ. The V segment lost 5 bases and the J segment 4 bases; nucleotides outside the gene matches: 7. The length of the CDR3 is 15 residues. In DNA, the CDR3 is TGCGCCAGCAGGCCAACAGGGGGTGGCACCGGGGAGCTGTTTTTT. It codes for CASRPTGGGTGELFF.

The chain couples TRBV11-1 to TRBJ1-2; D unclear. CDR1 and CDR2 from the germline V gene are SGHAT and FQDESV (reference sequence). There are 14 residues in the CDR3. The V gene lost 4 bases and the J gene lost 4 bases, with 13 bases spanning the gap. CDR3 sequence: CASSSSGRPYGYTF. The CDR3 coding sequence is TGTGCCAGCAGCTCTTCCGGGCGGCCCTATGGCTACACCTTC.

The V call is TRBV7-9, the J call TRBJ1-6; TRBD1 is a possible D gene (5 bases). The CDR3 has 17 amino acids. V lost 9 bases, J lost 7 bases, and 25 bases lay in between. CDR1 SEHNR and CDR2 FQNEAQ come from the germline V gene (reference sequence). The CDR3: CARGPVRGEEENSPLHF. DNA for the CDR3: TGTGCCAGGGGTCCGGTCCGGGGGGAGGAGGAGAATTCACCCCTCCACTTT. The whole variable domain, filled in from reference TRBV7-9 and TRBJ1-6, reads DTGVSQNPRHKITKRGQNVTFRCDPISEHNRLYWYRQTLGQGPEFLTYFQNEAQLEKSRLLSDRFSAERPKGSFSTLEIQRTEQGDSAMYLCARGPVRGEEENSPLHFGNGTRLTVT.

The table lists this clone with a count of one. The genes are TRBV29-1 and TRBJ1-1; D uncertain. The V and J ends lost 3 bases and 6 bases respectively, with 11 bases between them. CDR1 and CDR2 (germline): SQVTM, ANQGSEA. CDR3 length: 12 amino acids. The CDR3 sequence is CSVEGRQSEAFF. As DNA, the CDR3 is TGCAGCGTTGAGGGCCGGCAATCTGAAGCTTTCTTT.

This clone showed up just a few times. The CDR3 DNA sequence: TGTGCCAGCAGCGGGGACTCTGGGGCCAACGTCCTGACTTTC. It specifies CASSGDSGANVLTF. This chain uses TRBV5-6 with TRBJ2-6; D is uncertain. The length of the CDR3 is 14 residues. Germline V lookup: CDR1 SGHDT, CDR2 YYEEEE. V lost 4 bases to trimming and J lost 0 bases, with 5 bases between them. Using reference TRBV5-6 and TRBJ2-6 for the parts outside the CDR3, the full variable domain is DAGVTQSPTHLIKTRGQQVTLRCSPKSGHDTVSWYQQALGQGPQFIFQYYEEEERQRGNFPDRFSGHQFPNYSSELNVNALLLGDSALYLCASSGDSGANVLTFGAGSRLTVL.

The chain couples TRBV5-1 to TRBJ1-1; D is perhaps TRBD1 (5 bases). The CDR3 totals 15 residues. Germline lookup yields CDR1 SGHRS and CDR2 YFSETQ. V was shortened by 2 bases and J by 3 bases, with 14 bases between the two germline ends. The CDR3 coding sequence is TGCGCCAGCAGCTTAAAGGGGTGGGAGGACACTGAAGCTTTCTTT. As protein: CASSLKGWEDTEAFF.

The chain employs TRBV4-2 and TRBJ1-6; D not resolved. This CDR3 has 14 amino acids. V was cut by 3 bases and J by 8 bases, with 11 bases left in between. Germline V gene sequence: CDR1 LGHNA, CDR2 YNFKEQ. The CDR3 DNA reads TGTGCCAGCAGCCAGACGGAGTCTCATTCACCCCTCCACTTT. Translated: CASSQTESHSPLHF.

The CDR3 loop reads CASSLCARAGVMVETQYF. The CDR3 DNA reads as TGCGCCAGCAGTCTCTGTGCTCGGGCAGGGGTTATGGTGGAGACCCAGTACTTC. J is TRBJ2-5 and V is TRBV23-1, with a tentative D call TRBD1 (6 bases). TRBV23-1 belongs to the ORF category, with a function that is uncertain. The CDR3 covers 18 residues. The V gene lost 4 bases and the J gene lost 5 bases, with 26 bases spanning the gap.

V is TRBV10-3 and J is TRBJ1-1; D call uncertain. The CDR3 has 13 amino acids. Germline V lookup: CDR1 ENHRY, CDR2 SYGVKD. Deletions cut 3 bases from V and 2 bases from J, with 7 bases between. The DNA for the CDR3 is TGTGCCATCAGTGATGGTCGAAACACTGAAGCTTTCTTT. Protein sequence: CAISDGRNTEAFF.

This chain uses TRBV2 with TRBJ1-6; TRBD1 might be the D (6 bases). This CDR3 region has 13 residues. V was clipped by 9 bases and J by 6 bases, with 12 bases between them. Germline CDR1 is SNHLY and CDR2 is FYNNEI. The DNA for the CDR3 is TGTGCCAGTCAGGGGCCTTTTAATTCACCCCTCCACTTT. The encoded protein is CASQGPFNSPLHF.

This clone turned up a few times. The rearrangement links TRBV10-3 to TRBJ2-7; TRBD1 agrees at 7 bases. Germline loops: CDR1 ENHRY, CDR2 SYGVKD. The CDR3 runs 12 residues. V was pared by 5 bases and J by 5 bases, with 3 bases of the junction left unmatched. In DNA form, the CDR3 reads TGTGCCATCAGTATGACAGGGAACGAGCAGTACGTC. Protein: CAISMTGNEQYV.

The chain combines TRBV12-2 with TRBJ2-7; the table's D call, TRBD1, was not checked against the DNA. TRBV12-2 constitutes a pseudogene. This CDR3 is 16 amino acids long. The CDR3 region is CASRLNRQGSLVGQYF. CDR3 in DNA: TGTGCAAGTCGCTTAAATAGGCAGGGATCTTTGGTAGGACAGTACTTC.